Each of the 8 T cell receptor beta chains below was sequenced from the same sample in a study of metastatic and nonmetastatic thyroid tumors. TCRdb re-processed the PCR reads through MiXCR. Counted here are some 20,000 clones, 16% occurring once; the ten biggest clones make up approximately 17%. All patients reached thyroid surgery having received no treatment beforehand. The sample comprised blood. The receptors come from a male donor with papillary thyroid cancer or a benign thyroid nodule (not recorded which). Some clones in this sample may be carry-over from other donors' samples.

The table lists this clone with many counts. V is TRBV30 and J is TRBJ1-2, with D possibly TRBD1 on 5 matching bases. The CDR3 length is 12 residues. Germline V lookup: CDR1 GTSNPN, CDR2 SVGIG (reference sequence). Trimming stripped 1 base from V and 4 bases from J, with 7 bases between. The CDR3 DNA follows: TGTGCCTGGAGTGCTGGGACCTATGGCTACACCTTC. Its protein product is CAWSAGTYGYTF.

This clone was detected ten times or more. The chain employs TRBV4-2 and TRBJ2-2; 8 bases are shared with TRBD2. CDR3 size: 17 residues. The germline V gene encodes CDR1 LGHNA and CDR2 YNFKEQ. After removal of 2 bases from V and 0 bases from J, the junction contained 5 bases not matched to a gene. The CDR3 bases are TGTGCCAGCAGCCAAATGTCTAGCGGGCCGAACACCGGGGAGCTGTTTTTT. Translated, it gives CASSQMSSGPNTGELFF.

This clone was seen repeatedly, ten times or more. The chain couples TRBV27 to TRBJ2-7; D not resolved. Deletions cut 4 bases from V and 3 bases from J, with 10 bases between. The CDR3 consists of 13 residues. Germline-derived CDR1 and CDR2 are MNHEY and SMNVEV (reference sequence). The CDR3 here is CASSSKSGYEQYF. The CDR3 bases are TGTGCCAGCAGTTCGAAGTCTGGCTACGAGCAGTACTTC.

This clone was counted ten times or more. The chain has TRBV28 and TRBJ2-1; 7 bases agree with TRBD1. The CDR3 loop spans 14 amino acids. The J segment lost 4 bases and the V segment lost 7 bases, leaving 7 bases of the junction unmatched. Looked up from germline, CDR1 is MDHEN and CDR2 is SYDVKM. The chain's CDR3 is CASTVWTGYNEQFF. The CDR3 nucleotides read TGTGCCAGCACCGTCTGGACAGGTTACAATGAGCAGTTCTTC. The full variable domain, completed using reference TRBV28 and TRBJ2-1, is DVKVTQSSRYLVKRTGEKVFLECVQDMDHENMFWYRQDPGLGLRLIYFSYDVKMKEKGDIPEGYSVSREKKERFSLILESASTNQTSMYLCASTVWTGYNEQFFGPGTRLTVL.

This clone has a single count. The chain uses TRBV19 and TRBJ2-3, with 8 bases aligning to TRBD1. The CDR3 consists of 17 residues. V lost 4 bases to trimming and J lost 1 base; unmatched junction nucleotides: 10. Germline CDR1 reads LNHDA; CDR2 reads SQIVND (reference sequence). The CDR3, as DNA: TGTGCCAGTAGTAGACCCCGGGACAGGACGCGCACAGATACGCAGTATTTT. The encoded protein is CASSRPRDRTRTDTQYF.

The CDR3 bases are TGTGCCAGCAGCTTAGGCGGTCTCACAGATACGCAGTATTTT. Residues: CASSLGGLTDTQYF. The chain carries TRBV7-2 and TRBJ2-3; no clear D gene. Trimming took 1 base from V and 2 from J, leaving 7 bases between them. The CDR3 sequence is 14 residues long. The V gene's germline CDR1 is SGHTA and CDR2 FQGNSA.

This clone is medium-sized (0.01 to 0.1%) in the sample. The rearrangement uses TRBV4-3 and TRBJ1-2, with D unresolved. The V and J ends lost 2 bases and 4 bases respectively, with 11 bases between them. The CDR3 sequence is 14 residues long. Germline CDR1 LGHNA, CDR2 YSLEER. In nucleotides, the CDR3 is TGCGCCAGCAGCCAACCGGTAAGAGTCTATGGCTACACCTTC. Translation gives CASSQPVRVYGYTF.

This clone was observed at least ten times. The chain couples TRBV6-5 to TRBJ1-5; 8 positions match TRBD1. The trim removed 2 bases at V and 7 bases at J, leaving 10 bases unmatched. This CDR3 spans 16 amino acids. The germline V gene encodes CDR1 MNHEY and CDR2 SVGAGI. CDR3 residues: CASSYPGRGLGQPQHF. The DNA of the CDR3 is TGTGCCAGCAGTTACCCTGGCAGGGGGCTAGGGCAGCCCCAGCATTTT.